A single sample is the source of the 3 T cell receptor beta chains below, sequenced in a study of blood T cell repertoires in COVID-19. TCRdb's table, derived via immunoSEQ multiplex PCR, lists solely in-frame clones and lacks some. Of some 270,000 clones in the sample, about 80% are singletons; the top ten hold roughly 14%. Source material: peripheral blood. These receptors originate from an older person with COVID-19, enrolled during active disease.

The rearrangement joins TRBV27 to TRBJ2-7; 9 positions match TRBD1. This CDR3 region has 15 residues. Germline lookup yields CDR1 MNHEY and CDR2 SMNVEV (reference sequence). V shed 6 bases and J 3 bases; nucleotides not matched to a gene: 9. The CDR3 here is CASRQTGTGSYEQYF. The DNA of the CDR3 is TGTGCCAGCAGACAGACCGGGACAGGGAGCTACGAGCAGTACTTC.

The J gene is TRBJ2-5, the V gene TRBV7-2, with D perhaps matching TRBD2 (5 bases). The CDR3 contains 14 residues. Trimming left V 0 bases short and J 1 base short, with 6 bases between. The germline V gene has CDR1 SGHTA and CDR2 FQGNSA. In DNA, the CDR3 is TGTGCCAGCAGCTTAGCAGCGGCCCAAGAGACCCAGTACTTC. This translates into CASSLAAAQETQYF.

The CDR3 loop is CASSIGGGEYQPQHF. The CDR3 DNA reads TGTGCCAGTAGTATAGGTGGAGGAGAATATCAGCCCCAGCATTTT. This rearrangement joins TRBV19 to TRBJ1-5; D is unclear. There are 15 residues in the CDR3. Trimming took off 1 base at V and 5 bases at J, with 12 bases between the two ends. Germline CDR1 reads LNHDA; CDR2 reads SQIVND (reference sequence).